This TCR beta chain is drawn from a study of blood T cell repertoires in COVID-19. Looking at the study overall: Spain, Italy and the United States supplied samples that represented acute and convalescent COVID-19.

In the original processing: Estimated nucleated cell counts came from reference gene primer amplification. Method: immunoSEQ multiplex PCR; TCRdb's copy keeps in-frame clones and lacks some. V, J and clone size reflect that table, while D and trimming were determined from the DNA. The sample yields about 250,000 clones, around 86% seen once. Recovered participants had two consecutive negative NP/OP PCR tests, healthcare professional clearance, or symptom resolution. The receptor's source is a man in his late teens or twenties who had recovered from COVID-19. Sequenced sample: PBMCs or T cells enriched from blood (not recorded which).

CDR3 in amino acids: CASRKGQSYEQYF. CDR3 DNA: TGCGCCAGCAGAAAGGGACAGTCCTACGAGCAGTACTTC. The rearrangement joins TRBV10-2 to TRBJ2-7; 7 positions agree with TRBD1. Trimming took 6 bases from V and 1 from J; bases not matched to a gene: 3. In germline, CDR1 is WSHSY, CDR2 SAAADI. The CDR3 totals 13 residues.